Given below is one T cell receptor beta chain in context. This entry is derived from a study of OX40 agonist ivuxolimab in advanced cancers. V was pared by 3 bases and J by 3 bases, with 8 bases of the junction left unmatched. CDR1 is MNHEY, CDR2 SMNVEV, per germline (reference sequence). CDR3 length: 15 residues. Patients with a history of autoimmune disease or on systemic immunosuppression were excluded. Produced via immunoSEQ multiplex PCR; TCRdb's table is partial and in-frame only. In the table there are fewer than 110,000 clones, approximately 90% of which are singletons. The sample was CD4+ or CD8+ T cells sorted from blood, taken in a trial of the OX40 agonist ivuxolimab. This receptor was identified in an adult with an advanced solid tumor such as melanoma, head and neck, liver or kidney cancer. The V call is TRBV27, the J call TRBJ2-7; TRBD2 agrees at 7 bases. CDR3 DNA sequence: TGTGCCAGCAGTTTTAAGGGAGGGCAAAGCTACGAGCAGTACTTC. Residues: CASSFKGGQSYEQYF.